The text below deals with one T cell receptor beta chain. This sample was taken from a study of T cell clones after liver transplantation. This CDR3 has 15 amino acids. V lost 4 bases and J 3 bases, leaving 14 bases between the germline ends. The germline V gene encodes CDR1 SGHTS and CDR2 YDEGEE. TCRdb keeps only in-frame clones here, not all; method: immunoSEQ multiplex PCR. The sample includes about 76,000 clones, over 65% seen only once; the top ten take about 2.5%. The sample was CD4+ T cells from blood, taken at the 22-month timepoint. The chain employs TRBV5-8 and TRBJ2-1, with D possibly being TRBD1 (7 bases). The source is a human patient who received a liver transplant. A share of the T cells may be of graft donor origin. Here the CDR3 reads CASSANQGGYNEQFF. The DNA for the CDR3 is TGTGCCAGCAGCGCAAATCAGGGGGGCTACAATGAGCAGTTCTTC.